This TCR beta chain is drawn from a study of T cell changes during pregnancy in multiple sclerosis. CDR3 length: 18 amino acids. Germline CDR1 reads MGHRA; CDR2 reads YSYEKL. The V end was cut by 1 base, the J end by 5 bases, with 21 bases between. Produced via immunoSEQ multiplex PCR; TCRdb's table is partial and in-frame only. The profile shows about 80,000 clones, around 90% of them singletons. Sequences were derived from peripheral blood, sampled before pregnancy. This sequence joins TRBV4-1 and TRBJ1-5; D is undetermined. This clonotype was obtained from a female donor with multiple sclerosis, enrolled in a pregnancy study. The CDR3 DNA reads as TGCGCCAGCAGCCAAGGACCTACGGGGTCCAAAGGGTATCAGCCCCAGCATTTT. Its translation is CASSQGPTGSKGYQPQHF.